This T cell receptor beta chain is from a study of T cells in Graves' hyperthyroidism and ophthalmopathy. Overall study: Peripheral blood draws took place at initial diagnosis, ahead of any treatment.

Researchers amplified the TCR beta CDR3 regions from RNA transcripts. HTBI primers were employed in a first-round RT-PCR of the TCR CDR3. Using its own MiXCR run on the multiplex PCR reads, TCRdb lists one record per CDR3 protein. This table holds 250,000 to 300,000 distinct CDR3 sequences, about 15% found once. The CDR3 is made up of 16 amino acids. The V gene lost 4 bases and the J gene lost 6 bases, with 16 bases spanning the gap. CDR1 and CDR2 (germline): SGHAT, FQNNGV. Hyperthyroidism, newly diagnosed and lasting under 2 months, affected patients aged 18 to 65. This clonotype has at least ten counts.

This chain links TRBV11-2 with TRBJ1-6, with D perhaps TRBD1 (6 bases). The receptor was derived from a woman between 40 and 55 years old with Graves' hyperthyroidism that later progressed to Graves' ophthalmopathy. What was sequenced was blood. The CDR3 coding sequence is TGTGCCAGCAGCTCAATACAGGGAGAGATTAATTCACCCCTCCACTTT. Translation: CASSSIQGEINSPLHF.